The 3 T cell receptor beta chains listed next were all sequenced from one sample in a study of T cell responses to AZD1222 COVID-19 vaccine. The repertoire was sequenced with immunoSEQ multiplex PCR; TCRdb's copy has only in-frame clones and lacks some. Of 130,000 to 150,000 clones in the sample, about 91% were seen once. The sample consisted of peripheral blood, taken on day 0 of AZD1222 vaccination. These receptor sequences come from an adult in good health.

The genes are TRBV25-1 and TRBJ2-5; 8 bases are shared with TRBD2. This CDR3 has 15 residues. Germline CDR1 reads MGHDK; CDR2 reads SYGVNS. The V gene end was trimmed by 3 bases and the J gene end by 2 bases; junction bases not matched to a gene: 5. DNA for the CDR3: TGTGCCAGCAGTGAGCCGCAGCGGGGGCAAGAGACCCAGTACTTC. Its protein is CASSEPQRGQETQYF.

The CDR3 DNA reads as TGTGCCAGTAAGTCGAGGGGACGGGGGTCCTACAATGAGCAGTTCTTC. This encodes CASKSRGRGSYNEQFF. The chain recombines TRBV19 with TRBJ2-1, with TRBD2 as a possible D gene (6 bases). V gave up 7 bases and J gave up 1 base, with 17 bases separating them. The CDR3 sequence is 16 residues long. Germline assignment: CDR1 LNHDA and CDR2 SQIVND (reference sequence).

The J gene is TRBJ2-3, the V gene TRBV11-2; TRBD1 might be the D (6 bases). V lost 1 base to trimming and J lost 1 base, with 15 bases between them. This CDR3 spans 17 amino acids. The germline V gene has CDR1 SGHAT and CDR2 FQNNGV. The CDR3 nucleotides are TGTGCCAGCAGCTTAGTTCAGGGGCCCTATCGCACAGATACGCAGTATTTT. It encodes CASSLVQGPYRTDTQYF.